The clone carrying this T cell receptor beta chain was found many times. Its target is unknown. These data originate in a study of T cells after yellow fever vaccination. Study-wide findings and caveats: Peaking on day 5 versus 15, the secondary response was faster but weaker.

TCRdb re-called the 5' RACE reads with MiXCR, one entry per CDR3 protein. Among approximately 610,000 distinct CDR3 sequences listed, about a sixth were seen once. V lost 6 bases and J 4 bases, leaving 12 bases between the germline ends. The CDR3 length is 13 residues. This chain joins TRBV12-3 or TRBV12-4 and TRBJ1-1, with D possibly TRBD1 on 5 matching bases. This TCR derives from a man between 18 and 35 years old who received the YFV17D yellow fever vaccine. The specimen was PBMCs, collected more than 4 days after the first yellow fever vaccination. The DNA for the CDR3 is TGTGCCAGCAGCCACCGGGGGGGCACTGAAGCTTTCTTT. Its translation is CASSHRGGTEAFF.